The following is a TCR beta chain sequence with its context. Its binding antigen is unknown. The sample holds no much larger clone one base away, and base qualities are not on file. This entry is derived from a study of beta chain features in type 1 diabetes listed by TCRdb under 2018. Regarding the complete study: No differences in mean age, gender distribution, total cell number or subset yield were found between patients and healthy donors. A total of 107,917,701 sorted cells were examined across all samples, and RNA yield correlated strongly with the number of cells per subset. In the study, recently diagnosed type 1 diabetes patients and matched healthy donors were compared on the TCRB repertoires of their sorted circulating CD4+ T cell subsets. Regulatory and stem cell-like memory subsets were isolated from only 8 patients and roughly 8 healthy donors, whereas naive and central memory subsets came from all 30 or so donors.

A single peripheral blood draw of about 116 mL on average was collected from each donor into heparinised tubes. A BD FACSAria II was used to sort naive, central memory, regulatory and stem cell-like memory CD4+ T cells with a panel that included CD45RO, CCR7, CD25, CD127, CD95 and CD27. Purity was above 98% for every sorted population. PBMCs were isolated right away by Lymphoprep density gradient centrifugation and were stained directly, without culture. Samples were stained and sorted in pairs, with one healthy donor and one patient per experiment, so that batch effects were minimized. Paper-wide results and their limitations: Type 1 diabetes patients showed a moderate but significant shortening of TCRB CDR3 length in all four CD4+ subsets. Naive, central memory and regulatory TCRB repertoires appeared to be more similar among patients than among healthy donors. Patients with type 1 diabetes made fewer insertions and deleted more nucleotides at VDJ recombination sites, implying thymic rearrangement abnormalities. Only small numbers of individuals were included in the HLA sub-analyses, which left unresolved whether HLA type had any influence on TCRB rearrangement. Because cDNA was sequenced instead of genomic DNA, highly expressing activated cells could be over-represented, though the groups showed no difference in activation or CD3 levels. Shorter templates might be favored by PCR, yet because patient and control samples were amplified and corrected together, any such skew would affect both groups equally.

Germline trimming: 1 base from V, 8 bases from J; junction bases outside gene matches: 12. CDR1 is given as SGHVS and CDR2 as FQNEAQ, both from the germline V gene. Measured from the cysteine to the phenylalanine, the CDR3 is 16 residues long. The sequence is cut down to CDR3 DNA, 48 bases in frame from base 1. All of the isolated RNA was reverse transcribed with the High Capacity cDNA Reverse Transcription Kit, so expressed TCRB transcripts were sequenced. Deep immunoSEQ sequencing was performed on naive, central memory and regulatory T cell samples, with an average of roughly 3.6 million total reads per sample. Sorted cells were lysed in RLT buffer and RNA was extracted with DNase-treated RNeasy Micro or Mini kits, depending on cell number. Each cell subset was processed on its own to prevent cross-contamination, while patient and healthy donor samples were processed together. The immunoSEQ multiplex PCR was used to amplify TCRB sequences from cDNA, generating 87-bp fragments that spanned the CDR3 region. Sequencing of the amplicons was performed on the Illumina HiSeq platform. As for the original processing: Synthetic template baselines were used to correct PCR bias computationally, reads within Hamming distance 2 were collapsed together, and singletons that could not be merged were discarded. By aligning reads against IMGT, V, D and J genes, CDR3 length, and insertions or deletions at six rearrangement sites were assigned. Clonotype counts were normalized to sorted cell number within each subset before computing true diversity and Gini coefficients with the tcR R package. The overlap coefficient, calculated on TCRB nucleotide sequences, was used to quantify repertoire sharing. As a proxy for the pre-selection repertoire, out-of-frame TCRB sequences from naive cells were analyzed. Drawn from immuneACCESS, this table holds only the in-frame rearrangements with V and J called that TCRdb kept. Clones are partly lost; checked studies trace under half to an unresolved V gene and leave the rest unexplained. The DNA was the basis for D and trimming; V, J and clone size are from that table. For this sample there are over 200,000 clones; around 9.9% appear just once. Around 0.017% of the sample belongs to the ten largest clones.

The sequence is built from TRBV7-8 and TRBJ2-3; 7 central nucleotides agree with TRBD1. The sequencing sample was made of naive CD4+ T cells from blood. The sample's cell subset or site label, in plain terms: true naive CD4+ T cells. The TCR was taken from a man younger than 40 with type 1 diabetes. CDR3 loop: CASSLVAGGHSGTQYF. The sequenced DNA is TGTGCCAGCAGCTTAGTTGCAGGGGGACACAGTGGTACGCAGTATTTT.